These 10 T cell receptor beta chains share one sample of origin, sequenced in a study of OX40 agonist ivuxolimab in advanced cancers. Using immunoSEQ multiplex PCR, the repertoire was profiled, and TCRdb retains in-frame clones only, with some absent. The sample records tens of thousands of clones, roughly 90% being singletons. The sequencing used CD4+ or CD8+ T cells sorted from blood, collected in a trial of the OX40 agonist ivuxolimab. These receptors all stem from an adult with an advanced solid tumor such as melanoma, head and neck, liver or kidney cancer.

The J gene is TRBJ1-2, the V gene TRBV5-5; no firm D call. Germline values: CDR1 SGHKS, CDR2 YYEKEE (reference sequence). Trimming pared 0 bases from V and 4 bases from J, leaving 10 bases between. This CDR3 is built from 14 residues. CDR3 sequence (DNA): TGTGCCAGCAGCTTGGAAGCCGGAATCTATGGCTACACCTTC. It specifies CASSLEAGIYGYTF.

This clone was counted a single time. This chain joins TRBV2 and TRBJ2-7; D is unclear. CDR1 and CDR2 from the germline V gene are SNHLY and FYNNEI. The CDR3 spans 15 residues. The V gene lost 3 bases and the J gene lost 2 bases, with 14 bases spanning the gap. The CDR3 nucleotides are TGTGCCAGCAGTGAGGAGCCACGAAGGACCTACGAGCAGTACGTC. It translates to CASSEEPRRTYEQYV.

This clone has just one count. This CDR3 reads CATLDRSSTDTQYF. The CDR3 bases are TGTGCCACCCTCGATCGATCTAGCACAGATACGCAGTATTTT. The rearrangement links TRBV28 to TRBJ2-3, with D unresolved. The V end lost 10 bases, the J end lost 0 bases, and 14 bases lay between the germline ends. The CDR3 contains 14 residues. Germline CDR1 MDHEN, CDR2 SYDVKM.

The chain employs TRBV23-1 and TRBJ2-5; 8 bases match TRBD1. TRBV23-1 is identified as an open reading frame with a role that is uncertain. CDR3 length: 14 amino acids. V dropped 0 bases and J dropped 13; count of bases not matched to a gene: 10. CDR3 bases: TGCGCCAGCAGTCAATCTGGCCCCGGACAGGGATCGTACTTC. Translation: CASSQSGPGQGSYF.

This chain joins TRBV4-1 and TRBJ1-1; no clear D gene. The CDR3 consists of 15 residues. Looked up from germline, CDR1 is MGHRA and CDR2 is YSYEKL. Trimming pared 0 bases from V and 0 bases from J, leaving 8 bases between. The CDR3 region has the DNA TGCGCCAGCAGCCAAGACCCGAATTTGAACACTGAAGCTTTCTTT. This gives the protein CASSQDPNLNTEAFF.

The CDR3: CASSLLSGAPYNEQFF. In DNA form, the CDR3 reads TGTGCCAGCAGTTTACTTTCGGGGGCACCCTACAATGAGCAGTTCTTC. J is TRBJ2-1 and V is TRBV27; tentatively, D is TRBD1 or TRBD2 (6 bases each). The CDR3 is made up of 16 amino acids. The V end was cut by 2 bases, the J end by 2 bases, with 13 bases between. Germline V gives CDR1 MNHEY, CDR2 SMNVEV (reference sequence).

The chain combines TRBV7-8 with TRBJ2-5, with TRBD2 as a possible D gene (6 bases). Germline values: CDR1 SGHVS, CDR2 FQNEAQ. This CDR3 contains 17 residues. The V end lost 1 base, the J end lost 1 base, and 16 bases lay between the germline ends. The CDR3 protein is CASSLDGGSGLQETQYF. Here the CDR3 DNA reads TGTGCCAGCAGCTTAGATGGGGGGAGTGGGCTCCAAGAGACCCAGTACTTC. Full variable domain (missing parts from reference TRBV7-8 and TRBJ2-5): GAGVSQSPRYKVAKRGQDVALRCDPISGHVSLFWYQQALGQGPEFLTYFQNEAQLDKSGLPSDRFFAERPEGSVSTLKIQRTQQEDSAVYLCASSLDGGSGLQETQYFGPGTRLLVL.

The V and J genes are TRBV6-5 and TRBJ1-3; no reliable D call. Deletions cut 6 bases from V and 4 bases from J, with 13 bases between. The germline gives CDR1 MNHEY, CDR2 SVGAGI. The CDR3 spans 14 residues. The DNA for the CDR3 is TGTGCCAGCAGCCCCGAGGGTTTCGGAAACACCATATATTTT. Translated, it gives CASSPEGFGNTIYF.

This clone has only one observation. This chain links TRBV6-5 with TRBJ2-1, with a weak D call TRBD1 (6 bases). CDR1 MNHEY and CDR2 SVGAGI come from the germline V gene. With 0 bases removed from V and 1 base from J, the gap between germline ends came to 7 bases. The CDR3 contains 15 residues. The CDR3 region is CASSYSQGSYNEQFF. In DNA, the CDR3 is TGTGCCAGCAGTTACTCCCAGGGGTCCTACAATGAGCAGTTCTTC.

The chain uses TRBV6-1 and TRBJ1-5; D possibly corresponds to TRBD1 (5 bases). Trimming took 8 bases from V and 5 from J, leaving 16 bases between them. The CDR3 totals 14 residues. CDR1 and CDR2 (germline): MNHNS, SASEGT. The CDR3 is CASSGAKGYQPQHF. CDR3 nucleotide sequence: TGTGCCAGCTCCGGGGCCAAGGGTTATCAGCCCCAGCATTTT.